A single sample gave rise to the 7 T cell receptor beta chains below, sequenced in a study of blood T cell repertoires in COVID-19 (dated by TCRdb to the early 2020s). Library preparation was by the immunoSEQ multiplex PCR assay. TCRdb limited this immuneACCESS table to in-frame rearrangements with V and J called. A share of clones is missing; checked studies link under half to unresolved V genes, and the rest is unexplained. Across this sample there are roughly 88,000 clones, with roughly 80% seen only once. About 14% of the sample rests with the top ten. What was sequenced was peripheral blood. The receptors shown here come from a woman older than 75 with acute or convalescent COVID-19.

This chain joins TRBV19 and TRBJ2-7; D remains ambiguous. V lost 6 bases and J 2 bases, leaving 11 bases between the germline ends. From germline, CDR1 is LNHDA and CDR2 SQIVND (reference sequence). The CDR3 extends over 13 amino acids. Written as DNA, the CDR3 is TGTGCCAGTAGACCGAGGAGAGCCTACGAGCAGTACTTC. Its protein is CASRPRRAYEQYF.

The V gene is TRBV18, the J gene TRBJ2-3, with 8 bases aligning to TRBD1. The V segment lost 0 bases and the J segment 0 bases; nucleotides outside the gene matches: 2. Germline values: CDR1 KGHSH, CDR2 LQKENI. The CDR3 length is 16 residues. This CDR3 is CASSPPTGESTDTQYF. CDR3 nucleotides: TGTGCCAGCTCACCACCGACAGGGGAGAGCACAGATACGCAGTATTTT. Together with reference TRBV18 and TRBJ2-3, the CDR3 gives the full variable domain: NAGVMQNPRHLVRRRGQEARLRCSPMKGHSHVYWYRQLPEEGLKFMVYLQKENIIDESGMPKERFSAEFPKEGPSILRIQQVVRGDSAAYFCASSPPTGESTDTQYFGPGTRLTVL.

Only one count was recorded for this clone. This rearrangement joins TRBV4-1 to TRBJ2-5, with 9 bases lining up with TRBD2. Germline V gene data show CDR1 as MGHRA and CDR2 as YSYEKL. V shed 5 bases, J shed 4 bases, and the junction held 14 bases outside the gene matches. The CDR3 length is 17 residues. The CDR3 DNA sequence: TGCGCCAGCAGCAAACCGAGTACGCGGGGGGGCCGAGAGACCCAGTACTTC. This encodes CASSKPSTRGGRETQYF.

The chain combines TRBV20-1 with TRBJ1-4; 9 nucleotides agree with TRBD1. The V segment lost 3 bases and the J segment 8 bases; nucleotides outside the gene matches: 4. In germline, CDR1 is DFQATT, CDR2 SNEGSKA (reference sequence). The CDR3 has 13 residues. CDR3: CSASPGTGEKLFF. The CDR3, as DNA: TGCAGTGCTAGTCCGGGGACAGGGGAAAAACTGTTTTTT.

The chain links TRBV7-3 to TRBJ2-1; tentative D call: TRBD2 (7 bases). V gave up 10 bases and J gave up 6 bases, with 19 bases separating them. CDR3 length: 14 residues. CDR1 is SGHTA and CDR2 is FQGTGA in the germline V gene. DNA of the CDR3: TGTGCCACTGGCGGCGGGGGCGCTGTCAATGAGCAGTTCTTC. Its protein is CATGGGGAVNEQFF.

V and J are TRBV5-1 and TRBJ1-2; TRBD1 matches at 7 bases. After removal of 0 bases from V and 8 bases from J, the junction contained 4 bases not matched to a gene. Germline V gene lookup returns CDR1 SGHRS and CDR2 YFSETQ. The CDR3 is 13 residues long. This CDR3 is CASSLGTGEGYTF. The CDR3 DNA reads TGCGCCAGCAGCTTGGGCACAGGGGAGGGCTACACCTTC.

This clone was seen only a few times. This chain joins TRBV3-1 (or the pseudogene TRBV3-2) and TRBJ1-4, with unresolved D. V lost 1 base and J lost 7, with 7 bases in between. Germline CDR1 reads LGHDT; CDR2 reads YNNKEL (reference sequence). CDR3 length equals 13 residues. CDR3 nucleotide sequence: TGTGCCAGCAGCCAAGTGCGTGGTGAAAAACTGTTTTTT. This encodes CASSQVRGEKLFF.